This T cell receptor (beta chain) derives from a study of blood T cell repertoires in COVID-19. Per the original methods: Nucleated cell number was recorded as an estimate derived from reference gene primer amplification. TCRdb's copy holds only in-frame clones and misses some; the assay was immunoSEQ multiplex PCR. The DNA gave D and trimming, while V, J and clone size come from that table. The table has about 400,000 clones, 88% seen once. Trimming took off 3 bases at V and 6 bases at J, with 14 bases between the two ends. The V gene's germline CDR1 is KGHSH and CDR2 LQKENI. The CDR3 length is 14 residues.

The sequenced sample was PBMCs or T cells enriched from blood (not recorded which). The sequence came from a woman aged 40-49 years with acute COVID-19. The chain uses TRBV18 and TRBJ1-2; tentative D call: TRBD1 (5 bases). In nucleotides, the CDR3 is TGTGCCAGCTCACCGGCGGGGACCAACCATGGCTACACCTTC. This sequence encodes CASSPAGTNHGYTF.